This record covers a single T cell receptor (beta chain). Its antigen target is currently unknown. No much larger clone exists at a distance of one base, and base qualities are not known. The entry originates in a study of T-cell reconstitution after alpha-beta-depleted transplantation in children (dated by TCRdb to between 2015 and 2016). Background for the entire study: Using TCR repertoire profiling, the study followed T-cell immune reconstitution in a quantitative way in children after TCRalphabeta/CD19-depleted allogeneic hematopoietic cell transplantation.

The library came from PCR. This sample was sequenced with an Illumina HiSeq 2500. TCR libraries were prepared with molecular barcoding, using unique molecular identifiers to normalize TCRbeta repertoire quantification. TCRdb took the public reads, trimmed them with fastp at Q25, ran MiXCR for clone calling and kept in-frame beta chains. Duplicate CDR3 protein sequences are folded into a single record with the most common DNA and genes. This sample lists 120,000 or so distinct CDR3 sequences; 10% were detected once. Over 8% of the sample is taken by the ten largest. V and J are trimmed by 2 bases and 9 bases, and the gene matches miss 5 bases of the junction. The CDR3 holds 14 amino acids from the cysteine to the phenylalanine. The only DNA kept is the CDR3, 42 bases in frame from the first base. For CDR1 and CDR2, the germline V gene (reference sequence) lists GTSNPN and SVGIG.

Recombination joined TRBV30 with TRBJ2-1, with TRBD2 matching 12 junction bases. This TCR derives from a human donor who donated a stem cell graft to a child with acute lymphoblastic leukemia. The material sequenced was PBMCs from the stem cell graft donor, taken from the stem cell graft. The CDR3 has the sequence CAWSILAGGTEQFF. The DNA sequence reads TGTGCCTGGAGTATTCTAGCGGGAGGGACTGAGCAGTTCTTC.